This record concerns one T cell receptor (beta chain) sequence. Its binding antigen is unknown. The input lacks base qualities; no much larger clone sits a single base away. The entire isolated RNA was reverse transcribed using the High Capacity cDNA Reverse Transcription Kit, and thus expressed TCRB transcripts were sequenced. Deep immunoSEQ sequencing was applied to naive, central memory and regulatory T cell samples, giving an average of about 3.8 million total reads per sample. Sorted cells were lysed in RLT buffer, and RNA was extracted using DNase-treated RNeasy Micro or Mini kits according to cell number. Each cell subset was processed on its own to prevent cross-contamination, while patient and healthy donor samples were processed together. The immunoSEQ multiplex PCR was used to amplify TCRB sequences from cDNA, generating 87-bp fragments that spanned the CDR3 region. Sequencing of the amplicons was performed on the Illumina HiSeq platform. Per the authors' processing: Synthetic template baselines were used to correct PCR bias computationally, reads within Hamming distance 2 were collapsed, and singletons that could not be merged were discarded. Reads were aligned against IMGT to assign V, D and J genes, CDR3 length and insertions or deletions at six rearrangement sites. Within each subset, clonotype counts were normalized to the number of sorted cells before true diversity and Gini coefficients were calculated with the tcR R package. The overlap coefficient, calculated on TCRB nucleotide sequences, was used to quantify repertoire sharing. Out-of-frame TCRB sequences from naive cells were analyzed as a proxy for the pre-selection repertoire. TCRdb provides this immuneACCESS table in a form limited to in-frame rearrangements. Some clones are lacking; in checked studies, under half of them reflect an unresolved V gene, and why the rest are absent is not known. V, J and clone size reflect that table, while D and trimming were determined from the DNA. This sample holds around 250,000 clones; about a fifth were observed only once. 0.028% of the sample belongs to the ten largest clones.

A single peripheral blood draw of around 0.11 L on average was collected from each donor into heparinised tubes. Using a panel that included CD45RO, CCR7, CD25, CD127, CD95 and CD27, naive, central memory, regulatory and stem cell-like memory CD4+ T cells were sorted on a BD FACSAria II. Every sorted population had a purity above 95%. PBMCs were isolated right away by Lymphoprep density gradient centrifugation and were stained directly, without culture. Samples were stained and sorted in pairs, with one healthy donor and one patient per experiment, so that batch effects were minimized. The data belong to a study of beta chain features in type 1 diabetes (dated by TCRdb to the late 2010s). For the wider study: No differences in mean age, gender distribution, total cell number or subset yield were found between patients and healthy donors. Across all samples, some 110,000,000 sorted cells were examined, and cell number per subset correlated strongly with RNA yield. The study compared the TCRB repertoires of sorted circulating CD4+ T cell subsets in recently diagnosed type 1 diabetes patients with those in matched healthy donors. Regulatory and stem cell-like memory subsets were obtained from only 8 patients and about eight healthy donors, while naive and central memory subsets were obtained from all 30 or so donors. Broader findings and caveats from the paper: In all four CD4+ subsets, TCRB CDR3 length was moderately but significantly shorter in type 1 diabetes patients. The naive, central memory and regulatory TCRB repertoires appeared to resemble one another more closely among patients than among healthy donors. At VDJ recombination sites, type 1 diabetes patients had fewer insertions and more deleted nucleotides, which implies abnormalities in thymic rearrangement. Because cDNA was sequenced instead of genomic DNA, highly expressing activated cells could be over-represented, though the groups showed no difference in activation or CD3 levels. Shorter templates might be favored by PCR, yet because patient and control samples were amplified and corrected together, any such skew would affect both groups equally. Only small numbers of individuals were included in the HLA sub-analyses, which left unresolved whether HLA type had any influence on TCRB rearrangement.

The CDR3 goes from the cysteine to the phenylalanine over 12 residues. This entry keeps only the CDR3 DNA: 36 bases, framed from base 1. In the germline V gene, CDR1 corresponds to SQVTM and CDR2 to ANQGSEA. V lost 4 bases and J lost 13 bases, and the count of bases not matched to a germline gene is 9. This TCR was recovered from a woman between 40 and 50 years old with type 1 diabetes. The sample was naive CD4+ T cells from blood. The cell subset or site label corresponds to: true naive CD4+ T cells. The chain was built from TRBV29-1 and TRBJ2-5; 10 bases in the junction line up with TRBD2. The CDR3: CSVGASGSRGYF. The sequence in DNA is TGCAGCGTTGGGGCTAGCGGGAGTCGGGGGTACTTC.